This T cell receptor beta chain was sequenced during a study of blood T cell repertoires in COVID-19. For the study at large: The analysed material was cDNA or gDNA that came from T cells, B-cell-depleted T cells, or PBMCs.

Those who participated ranged in age from roughly 18 to 100 years and resided in about two dozen US areas. Cohort placement rested on clinical history that participants reported themselves. Two negative PCRs, clearance, or symptom resolution were required of recovered Cohort 3 donors. Trimming shortened V by 3 bases and J by 0 bases, and 14 bases separated the two germline ends. Germline CDR1 is KGHSH and CDR2 is LQKENI. This CDR3 spans 16 amino acids. Method: immunoSEQ multiplex PCR; TCRdb's copy keeps in-frame clones and lacks some. The repertoire has over 350,000 clones, approximately 87% of them found once; the top ten carry approximately 9.3%.

V usage is TRBV18 and J usage is TRBJ1-2, with D perhaps matching TRBD1 (6 bases). The TCR comes from a woman in her forties or fifties who had recovered from COVID-19. Sequenced: PBMCs or T cells enriched from blood (not recorded which). The CDR3 sequence is CASSPPGTRANYGYTF. The CDR3 nucleotides are TGTGCCAGCTCACCCCCGGGGACACGGGCTAACTATGGCTACACCTTC.